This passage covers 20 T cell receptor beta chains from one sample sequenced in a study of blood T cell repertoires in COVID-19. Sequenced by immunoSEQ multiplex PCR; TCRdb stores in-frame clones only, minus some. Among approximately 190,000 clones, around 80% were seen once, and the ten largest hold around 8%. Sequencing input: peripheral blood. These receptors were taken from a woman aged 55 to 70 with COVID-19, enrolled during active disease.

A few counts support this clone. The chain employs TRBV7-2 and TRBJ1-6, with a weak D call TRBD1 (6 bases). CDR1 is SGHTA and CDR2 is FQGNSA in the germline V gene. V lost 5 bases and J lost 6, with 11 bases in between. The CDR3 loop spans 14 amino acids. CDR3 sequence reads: CASSLGQLNSPLHF. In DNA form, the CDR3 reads TGTGCCAGCAGCCTCGGACAGCTTAATTCACCCCTCCACTTT.

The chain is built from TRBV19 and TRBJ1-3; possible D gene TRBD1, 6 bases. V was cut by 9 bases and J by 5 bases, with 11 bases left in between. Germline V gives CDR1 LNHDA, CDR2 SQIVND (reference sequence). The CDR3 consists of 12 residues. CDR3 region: CASTGTRNTIYF. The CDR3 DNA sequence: TGTGCCAGCACCGGGACAAGAAACACCATATATTTT.

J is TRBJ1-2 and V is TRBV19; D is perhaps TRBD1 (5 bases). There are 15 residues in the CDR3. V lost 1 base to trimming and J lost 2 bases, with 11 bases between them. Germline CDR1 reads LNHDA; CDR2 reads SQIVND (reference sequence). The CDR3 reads CASSIVAGLNYGYTF. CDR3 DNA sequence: TGTGCCAGTAGTATAGTCGCAGGGCTGAACTATGGCTACACCTTC.

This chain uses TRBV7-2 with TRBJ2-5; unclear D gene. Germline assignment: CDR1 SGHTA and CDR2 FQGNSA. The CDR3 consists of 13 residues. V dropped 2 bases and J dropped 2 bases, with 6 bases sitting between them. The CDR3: CASSLNWQETQYF. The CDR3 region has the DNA TGTGCCAGCAGCTTAAACTGGCAAGAGACCCAGTACTTC.

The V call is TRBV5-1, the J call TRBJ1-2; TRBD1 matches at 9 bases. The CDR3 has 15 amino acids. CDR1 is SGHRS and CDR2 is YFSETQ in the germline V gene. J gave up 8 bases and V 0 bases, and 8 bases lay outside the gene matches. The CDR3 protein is CASSLDGQGRMGYTF. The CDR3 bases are TGCGCCAGCAGCTTGGACGGACAGGGGCGGATGGGCTACACCTTC. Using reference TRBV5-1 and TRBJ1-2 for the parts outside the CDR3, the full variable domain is KAGVTQTPRYLIKTRGQQVTLSCSPISGHRSVSWYQQTPGQGLQFLFEYFSETQRNKGNFPGRFSGRQFSNSRSEMNVSTLELGDSALYLCASSLDGQGRMGYTFGSGTRLTVV.

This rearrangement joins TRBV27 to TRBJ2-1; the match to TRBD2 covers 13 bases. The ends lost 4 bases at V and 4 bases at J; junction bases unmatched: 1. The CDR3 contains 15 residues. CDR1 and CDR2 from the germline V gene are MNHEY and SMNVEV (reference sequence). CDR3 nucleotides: TGTGCCAGCAGTTCACTAGCGGGAGGGTACAATGAGCAGTTCTTC. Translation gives CASSSLAGGYNEQFF.

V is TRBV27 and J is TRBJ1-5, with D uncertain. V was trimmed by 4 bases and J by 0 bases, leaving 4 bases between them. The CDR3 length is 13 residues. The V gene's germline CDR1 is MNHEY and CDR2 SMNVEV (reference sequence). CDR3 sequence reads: CASSYYSNQPQHF. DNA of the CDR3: TGTGCCAGCAGTTACTATAGCAATCAGCCCCAGCATTTT.

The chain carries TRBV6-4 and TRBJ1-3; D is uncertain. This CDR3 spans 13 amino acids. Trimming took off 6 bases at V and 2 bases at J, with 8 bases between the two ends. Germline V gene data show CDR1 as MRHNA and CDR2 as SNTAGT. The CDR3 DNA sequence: TGTGCCAGCAGCCCCAGTACTGGAAACACCATATATTTT. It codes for CASSPSTGNTIYF.

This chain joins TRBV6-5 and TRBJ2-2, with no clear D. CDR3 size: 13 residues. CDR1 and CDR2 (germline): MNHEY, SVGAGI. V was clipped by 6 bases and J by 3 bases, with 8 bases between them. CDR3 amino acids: CASSRLYTGELFF. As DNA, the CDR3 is TGTGCCAGCAGCAGACTGTACACCGGGGAGCTGTTTTTT.

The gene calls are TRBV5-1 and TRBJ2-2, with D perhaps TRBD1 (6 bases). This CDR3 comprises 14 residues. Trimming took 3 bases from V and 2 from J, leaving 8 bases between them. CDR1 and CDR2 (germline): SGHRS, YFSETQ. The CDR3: CASSWTENTGELFF. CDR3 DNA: TGCGCCAGCAGCTGGACAGAAAACACCGGGGAGCTGTTTTTT.

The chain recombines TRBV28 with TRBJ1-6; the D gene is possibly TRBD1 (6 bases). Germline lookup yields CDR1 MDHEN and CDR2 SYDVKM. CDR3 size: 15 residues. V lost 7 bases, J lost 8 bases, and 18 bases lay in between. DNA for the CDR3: TGTGCCAGCATCACTCCCGGACAGCCCTATTCACCCCTCCACTTT. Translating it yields CASITPGQPYSPLHF. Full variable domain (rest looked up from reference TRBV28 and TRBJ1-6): DVKVTQSSRYLVKRTGEKVFLECVQDMDHENMFWYRQDPGLGLRLIYFSYDVKMKEKGDIPEGYSVSREKKERFSLILESASTNQTSMYLCASITPGQPYSPLHFGNGTRLTVT.

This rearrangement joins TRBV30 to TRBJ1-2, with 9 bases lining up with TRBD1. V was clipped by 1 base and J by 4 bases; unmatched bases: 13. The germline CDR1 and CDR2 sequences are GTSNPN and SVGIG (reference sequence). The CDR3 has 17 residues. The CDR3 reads CAWSARAGQGKGYGYTF. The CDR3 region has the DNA TGTGCCTGGAGTGCCCGAGCGGGACAGGGCAAGGGCTATGGCTACACCTTC.

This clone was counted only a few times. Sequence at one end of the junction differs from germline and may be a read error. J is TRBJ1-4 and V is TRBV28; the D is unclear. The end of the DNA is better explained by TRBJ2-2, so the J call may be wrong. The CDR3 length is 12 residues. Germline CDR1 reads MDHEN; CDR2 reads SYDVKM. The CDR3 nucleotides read TGTGCCAGCAGTTCCCCGACCGCGGAGCTGTTTTTT. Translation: CASSSPTAELFF.

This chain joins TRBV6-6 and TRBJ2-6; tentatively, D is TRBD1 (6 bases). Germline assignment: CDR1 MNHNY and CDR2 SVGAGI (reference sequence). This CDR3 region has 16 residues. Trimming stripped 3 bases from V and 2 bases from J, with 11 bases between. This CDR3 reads CASSYGQLPGANVLTF. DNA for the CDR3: TGTGCCAGCAGTTATGGACAGCTCCCTGGGGCCAACGTCCTGACTTTC.

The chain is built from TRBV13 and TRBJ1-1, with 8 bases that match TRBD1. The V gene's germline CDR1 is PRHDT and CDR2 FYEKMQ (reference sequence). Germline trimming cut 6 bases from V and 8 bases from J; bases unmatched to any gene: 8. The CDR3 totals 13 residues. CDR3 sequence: CASSLITGGEAFF. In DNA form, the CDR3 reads TGTGCCAGCAGTTTAATAACAGGGGGAGAAGCTTTCTTT.

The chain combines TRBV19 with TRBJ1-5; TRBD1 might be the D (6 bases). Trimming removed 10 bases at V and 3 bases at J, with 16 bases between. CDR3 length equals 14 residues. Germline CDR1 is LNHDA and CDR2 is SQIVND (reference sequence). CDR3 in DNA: TGTGCCACCAAGGACAGTCCCACCAATCAGCCCCAGCATTTT. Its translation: CATKDSPTNQPQHF.

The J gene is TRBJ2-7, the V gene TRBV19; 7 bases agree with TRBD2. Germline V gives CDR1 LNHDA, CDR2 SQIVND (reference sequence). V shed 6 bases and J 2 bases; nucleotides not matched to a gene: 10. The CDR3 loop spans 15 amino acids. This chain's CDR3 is CASSPRTSATYEQYF. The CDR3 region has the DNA TGTGCCAGTAGCCCCCGAACTAGCGCGACCTACGAGCAGTACTTC. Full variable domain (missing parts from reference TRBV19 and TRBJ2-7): DGGITQSPKYLFRKEGQNVTLSCEQNLNHDAMYWYRQDPGQGLRLIYYSQIVNDFQKGDIAEGYSVSREKKESFPLTVTSAQKNPTAFYLCASSPRTSATYEQYFGPGTRLTVT.

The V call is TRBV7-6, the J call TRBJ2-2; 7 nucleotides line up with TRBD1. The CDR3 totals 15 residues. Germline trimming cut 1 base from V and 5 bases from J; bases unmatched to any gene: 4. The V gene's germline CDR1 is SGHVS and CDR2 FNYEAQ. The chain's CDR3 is CASSLGTGVTGELFF. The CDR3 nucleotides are TGTGCCAGCAGCTTAGGAACAGGGGTTACCGGGGAGCTGTTTTTT.

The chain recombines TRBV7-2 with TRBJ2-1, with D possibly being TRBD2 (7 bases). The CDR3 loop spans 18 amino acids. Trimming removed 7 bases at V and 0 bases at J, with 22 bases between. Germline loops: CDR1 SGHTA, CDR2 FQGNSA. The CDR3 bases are TGTGCCAGCACCTCCTGGGGGGGCGGGATAAGCTCCTACAATGAGCAGTTCTTC. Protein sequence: CASTSWGGGISSYNEQFF.

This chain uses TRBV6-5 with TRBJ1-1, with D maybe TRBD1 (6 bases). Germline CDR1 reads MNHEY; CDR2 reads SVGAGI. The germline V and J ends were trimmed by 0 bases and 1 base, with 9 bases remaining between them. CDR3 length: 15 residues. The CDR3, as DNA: TGTGCCAGCAGTTACTCCATACAGGGGAACACTGAAGCTTTCTTT. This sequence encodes CASSYSIQGNTEAFF.